This section outlines one T cell receptor (beta chain) sequence together with its context. The antigen remains undetermined. The time point was: after dendritic cell vaccination, including at tumor progression/relapse. The data were taken from a study of glioma-infiltrating T cells after dendritic cell vaccination. General study findings and limits: The cohort had few patients with full blood and tumor sets.

The CDR3 loop spans 16 amino acids. Germline trimming cut 5 bases from V and 1 base from J; bases unmatched to any gene: 10. Germline-derived CDR1 and CDR2 are MNHEY and SMNVEV (reference sequence). Primers: 60 V beta forward and 13 J beta reverse. TCRdb's copy holds only in-frame clones and misses some; the assay was immunoSEQ multiplex PCR. Seen here are under 130,000 clones, 90% observed once, and the top ten hold 2.7%. This clonotype was obtained from a human donor with glioblastoma. The chain is built from TRBV27 and TRBJ2-7; 8 positions agree with TRBD1. This material consisted of blood, taken after dendritic cell vaccination. The CDR3, as DNA: TGTGCCAGCAGTCCGCCCCCAGGGACAGGATCCTACGAGCAGTACTTC. This gives the protein CASSPPPGTGSYEQYF.